The 29 T cell receptor beta chains presented below share a single source sample, sequenced in a study of blood T cell repertoires in COVID-19. Libraries were prepared by immunoSEQ multiplex PCR; TCRdb keeps only in-frame clonotypes and omits some of them. Of roughly 300,000 clones in the sample, around 85% were seen once. The sequenced sample was PBMCs or T cells enriched from blood (not recorded which). The receptors come from a woman aged 50 to 60 who had recovered from COVID-19.

This rearrangement joins TRBV29-1 to TRBJ1-5; the D gene is possibly TRBD1 (5 bases). V dropped 6 bases and J dropped 3 bases, with 18 bases sitting between them. Germline CDR1 is SQVTM and CDR2 is ANQGSEA. This CDR3 region has 15 residues. As DNA, the CDR3 is TGCAGCGTCCAAACAGGACCTAACCCCAATCAGCCCCAGCATTTT. Translated: CSVQTGPNPNQPQHF.

This chain connects TRBV29-1 to TRBJ2-1; possible D gene TRBD2, 5 bases. Trimming cost V 0 bases and J 8 bases, with 11 bases left between them. Germline loops: CDR1 SQVTM, CDR2 ANQGSEA. The CDR3 consists of 13 residues. The CDR3 loop is CSVEDAGPHEQFF. CDR3 sequence (DNA): TGCAGCGTTGAAGATGCGGGCCCTCATGAGCAGTTCTTC.

This clone occurred a few times. The chain carries TRBV5-1 and TRBJ2-1; TRBD2 matches 10 bases. The CDR3 runs 15 residues. With 3 bases clipped from V and 8 bases from J, the junction kept 8 bases outside the gene matches. Germline loops: CDR1 SGHRS, CDR2 YFSETQ. CDR3: CASSSASGSFDEQFF. CDR3 sequence (DNA): TGCGCCAGCAGCTCGGCTAGCGGGAGTTTCGATGAGCAGTTCTTC.

CDR3 nucleotide sequence: TGTGCCAGCAGTTACCAAAGGGGAGGCTCACCCCTCCACTTT. Its protein product is CASSYQRGGSPLHF. The chain is built from TRBV28 and TRBJ1-6; tentative D call: TRBD1 (5 bases). Germline values: CDR1 MDHEN, CDR2 SYDVKM. This CDR3 comprises 14 residues. Between the trimmed V and J ends, which lost 4 bases and 10 bases, there was a span of 14 bases.

V usage is TRBV27 and J usage is TRBJ2-5, with 7 bases aligning to TRBD1. With V trimmed by 5 bases and J by 1 base, 10 bases remained unmatched. From germline, CDR1 is MNHEY and CDR2 SMNVEV (reference sequence). This CDR3 is 16 amino acids long. The CDR3 loop reads CASSPRRTGVQETQYF. CDR3 in DNA: TGTGCCAGCAGTCCCCGCCGGACAGGAGTCCAAGAGACCCAGTACTTC.

The gene calls are TRBV27 and TRBJ2-1; 12 bases are a match to TRBD2. Germline CDR1 and CDR2: MNHEY and SMNVEV (reference sequence). The CDR3 runs to 15 residues. The junction had 5 bases not matched to a gene; V was cut back by 4 bases and J by 7 bases. CDR3 sequence (DNA): TGTGCCAGCAGTTCGGGCACTAGCGGGGGGAATGAGCAGTTCTTC. This codes for CASSSGTSGGNEQFF.

The V and J genes are TRBV3-1 (or the pseudogene TRBV3-2) and TRBJ2-7; 10 bases are shared with TRBD1. The CDR3 covers 14 residues. Germline V gene lookup returns CDR1 LGHDT and CDR2 YNNKEL (reference sequence). V lost 2 bases and J lost 8; bases outside the gene matches: 6. In DNA form, the CDR3 reads TGTGCCAGCAGCCAAAAGGGGACAGGGGACAAGCAGTACTTC. Translating gives CASSQKGTGDKQYF.

In this sample, this clone turned up once. The chain carries TRBV3-1 (or the pseudogene TRBV3-2) and TRBJ1-6; D gene uncertain. V was clipped by 1 base and J by 9 bases, with 13 bases between them. Germline V CDR1 and CDR2: LGHDT, YNNKEL (reference sequence). This CDR3 region has 15 residues. The CDR3 protein is CASSQGWAQTSPLHF. CDR3 bases: TGTGCCAGCAGCCAAGGCTGGGCGCAGACTTCACCCCTCCACTTT.

The chain carries TRBV4-2 and TRBJ1-1; TRBD1 matches at 7 bases. Germline V gene lookup returns CDR1 LGHNA and CDR2 YNFKEQ. The CDR3 runs to 16 residues. The ends lost 0 bases at V and 0 bases at J; junction bases unmatched: 4. The CDR3 reads CASSQDGDSLNTEAFF. For the CDR3, the DNA is TGTGCCAGCAGCCAAGATGGGGACAGCTTGAACACTGAAGCTTTCTTT.

The chain combines TRBV6-6 with TRBJ1-1; 7 bases map to TRBD1. Germline trimming cut 5 bases from V and 5 bases from J; bases unmatched to any gene: 11. The CDR3 totals 15 residues. Germline V gene lookup returns CDR1 MNHNY and CDR2 SVGAGI (reference sequence). CDR3 sequence (DNA): TGTGCCAGCAGTCTACGGAAAGGGGGCGCGACTGAAGCTTTCTTT. Translating it yields CASSLRKGGATEAFF.

This chain uses TRBV12-2 with TRBJ2-7; the table's D call, TRBD1, has no DNA check behind it. TRBV12-2 is tagged as a pseudogene. The CDR3 totals 16 residues. The CDR3 coding sequence is TGTGCAAGTCGCCTCGTTAGACACCAGAGCTCCTACGAGCAGTACTTC. It specifies CASRLVRHQSSYEQYF.

The J gene is TRBJ2-7, the V gene TRBV19; D might be TRBD1 (9 bases). V was clipped by 5 bases and J by 5 bases, with 16 bases between them. CDR1 and CDR2 (germline): LNHDA, SQIVND (reference sequence). The CDR3 consists of 14 residues. CDR3 nucleotides: TGTGCCAGTAGTGGTAGCGGGACAGGGAACGAGCAGTACTTC. Protein product: CASSGSGTGNEQYF.

This chain links TRBV2 with TRBJ2-7; 8 bases line up with TRBD1. The CDR3 extends over 15 amino acids. V was clipped by 1 base and J by 0 bases; unmatched bases: 2. Germline lookup yields CDR1 SNHLY and CDR2 FYNNEI. CDR3: CASSEGTGYSYEQYF. In DNA, the CDR3 is TGTGCCAGCAGTGAAGGGACAGGGTACTCCTACGAGCAGTACTTC.

V and J are TRBV12-3 or TRBV12-4 and TRBJ2-1; no firm D call. V was cut by 1 base and J by 5 bases, with 6 bases left in between. This CDR3 has 13 residues. CDR3 in amino acids: CASSLELDNEQFF. CDR3 coding DNA: TGTGCCAGCAGTTTAGAACTCGACAATGAGCAGTTCTTC.

The V call is TRBV4-1, the J call TRBJ2-7; 11 bases are shared with TRBD1. Trimming cost V 1 base and J 3 bases; bases outside gene matches: 8. Germline assignment: CDR1 MGHRA and CDR2 YSYEKL. The CDR3 extends over 17 amino acids. CDR3 DNA: TGCGCCAGCAGCCAAGTACTACGGACAGGGGGCCGCTACGAGCAGTACTTC. This encodes CASSQVLRTGGRYEQYF.

The V gene is TRBV21-1, the J gene TRBJ2-7; the DNA was not compared with TRBD2, the D call given in the table. TRBV21-1 is labeled a pseudogene. The CDR3 spans 17 residues. For the CDR3, the DNA is TGTGCCAGCAGCAGAATGCCCTGGGGACTAGCGGGAGGCGAGCAGTACTTC. This sequence encodes CASSRMPWGLAGGEQYF.

This sequence joins TRBV11-2 and TRBJ2-7, with D perhaps TRBD1 (6 bases). Trimming took 5 bases from V and 7 from J, leaving 24 bases between them. This CDR3 region has 16 residues. From germline, CDR1 is SGHAT and CDR2 FQNNGV. The CDR3 here is CASSTIRGHSLGEQYF. The CDR3 coding sequence is TGTGCCAGCAGCACGATTCGGGGACACTCCCTGGGGGAGCAGTACTTC. Full variable domain (rest looked up from reference TRBV11-2 and TRBJ2-7): EAGVAQSPRYKIIEKRQSVAFWCNPISGHATLYWYQQILGQGPKLLIQFQNNGVVDDSQLPKDRFSAERLKGVDSTLKIQPAKLEDSAVYLCASSTIRGHSLGEQYFGPGTRLTVT.

The chain employs TRBV6-5 and TRBJ1-1, with D possibly being TRBD1 (6 bases). V gave up 6 bases and J gave up 4 bases, with 15 bases separating them. The length of the CDR3 is 14 residues. CDR1 is MNHEY, CDR2 SVGAGI, per germline. The CDR3 is CASRVSGEGTEAFF. Here the CDR3 DNA reads TGTGCCAGCAGGGTGTCAGGGGAGGGCACTGAAGCTTTCTTT.

V usage is TRBV7-8 and J usage is TRBJ2-1; 9 positions match TRBD1. Germline-derived CDR1 and CDR2 are SGHVS and FQNEAQ. CDR3 length: 16 residues. V gave up 4 bases and J gave up 10 bases; unmatched junction bases: 14. CDR3 loop: CASSSRLPGQGKEQFF. DNA of the CDR3: TGTGCCAGCAGCTCCCGGCTACCGGGACAGGGTAAGGAGCAGTTCTTC.

To note about this clone: A read error may produce the germline difference seen at one junction end. The rearrangement links TRBV15 to TRBJ2-6; no reliable D call. Looked up from germline, CDR1 is LNHNV and CDR2 is YYDKDF (reference sequence). The CDR3 totals 15 residues. CDR3 nucleotides: TGTGCCACCAGCGGAGATCGGTCCGGGGCCAACGTCCTGACTTTC. Amino acids: CATSGDRSGANVLTF.

The V call is TRBV5-4, the J call TRBJ2-3, with D perhaps matching TRBD2 (7 bases). The CDR3 sequence is 16 residues long. Trimming took 6 bases from V and 8 from J, leaving 25 bases between them. Germline loops: CDR1 SGHNT, CDR2 YYREEE (reference sequence). The chain's CDR3 is CASTSNRGAPPFTQYF. As DNA, the CDR3 is TGTGCCAGCACTAGTAACCGGGGGGCCCCCCCTTTTACGCAGTATTTT.

There are a few counts of this clone. J is TRBJ1-3 and V is TRBV21-1; the table's D call TRBD1 went unverified against the DNA. TRBV21-1 is flagged as a pseudogene. The CDR3 has 15 residues. This CDR3 is CASSKDRTPGNTIYF. In DNA, the CDR3 is TGTGCCAGCAGCAAAGATAGGACACCTGGAAACACCATATATTTT.

The J gene is TRBJ2-7, the V gene TRBV11-3; possible D gene TRBD1, 5 bases. V lost 2 bases and J lost 3, with 11 bases in between. The CDR3 has 14 residues. Per germline, CDR1 SGHNT and CDR2 YENEEA. CDR3 region: CASSLSGQNYEQYF. The CDR3, as DNA: TGTGCCAGCAGCTTATCTGGACAAAACTACGAGCAGTACTTC.

The chain links TRBV7-6 to TRBJ2-7; TRBD2 is a possible D gene (5 bases). Trimming left V 3 bases short and J 4 bases short, with 16 bases between. The CDR3 extends over 15 amino acids. The germline CDR1 and CDR2 sequences are SGHVS and FNYEAQ. CDR3 coding DNA: TGTGCCAGCAGCTTGGCCGCATCACGAGGGTACGAGCAGTACTTC. Translation: CASSLAASRGYEQYF.

The V and J genes are TRBV7-3 and TRBJ2-2, with 7 nucleotides matching TRBD1. Germline V gene sequence: CDR1 SGHTA, CDR2 FQGTGA. V trimming: 1 base; J trimming: 7 bases; junction bases outside the gene matches: 9. CDR3 size: 16 residues. The CDR3 nucleotides are TGTGCCAGCAGCTTAAGTGGACAGGCAGGCGGCGGGGAGCTGTTTTTT. Translation: CASSLSGQAGGGELFF.

This clone was recorded only once. V gene TRBV11-2 combines with J gene TRBJ2-7, with 9 bases lining up with TRBD1. V shed 3 bases, J shed 4 bases, and the junction held 7 bases outside the gene matches. Germline loops: CDR1 SGHAT, CDR2 FQNNGV. The CDR3 is made up of 15 amino acids. This CDR3 is CASSFPGTGSYEQYF. In DNA form, the CDR3 reads TGTGCCAGCAGCTTCCCCGGGACAGGGAGTTACGAGCAGTACTTC. Using reference TRBV11-2 and TRBJ2-7 for the parts outside the CDR3, the full variable domain is EAGVAQSPRYKIIEKRQSVAFWCNPISGHATLYWYQQILGQGPKLLIQFQNNGVVDDSQLPKDRFSAERLKGVDSTLKIQPAKLEDSAVYLCASSFPGTGSYEQYFGPGTRLTVT.

V gene TRBV7-2 combines with J gene TRBJ2-2; 9 bases line up with TRBD1. The CDR3 extends over 16 amino acids. Germline CDR1 is SGHTA and CDR2 is FQGNSA. Trimming removed 3 bases from V and 1 base from J; junction bases left unmatched: 3. The CDR3 sequence: CASSLTGGWNTGELFF. The DNA for the CDR3 is TGTGCCAGCAGCTTGACAGGGGGGTGGAACACCGGGGAGCTGTTTTTT.

This rearrangement joins TRBV14 to TRBJ2-7; tentatively, D is TRBD2 (5 bases). The V end lost 0 bases, the J end lost 6 bases, and 21 bases lay between the germline ends. The CDR3 extends over 17 amino acids. Germline assignment: CDR1 SGHDN and CDR2 FVKESK. This chain's CDR3 is CASSQDWAGSGRSEQYF. CDR3 bases: TGTGCCAGCAGCCAAGACTGGGCGGGCTCCGGTCGGAGCGAGCAGTACTTC.

The CDR3 sequence is CAIIADSSYNEQFF. In nucleotides, the CDR3 is TGTGCCATCATCGCCGACTCCTCCTACAATGAGCAGTTCTTC. The rearrangement links TRBV10-3 to TRBJ2-1; no clear D gene. Per germline, CDR1 ENHRY and CDR2 SYGVKD. The CDR3 is made up of 14 amino acids. V was clipped by 7 bases and J by 0 bases, with 10 bases between them.